Given below is one TCR beta chain in context. Its antigen is still unknown. After constant-region reverse-primer amplification, full-length variable regions underwent semi-nested PCR with Nested Universal Primer A. TCRdb reanalysed the 5' RACE reads using MiXCR and keeps one entry per CDR3 protein. The sample holds roughly 64,000 distinct CDR3 sequences, about 20% seen once. The memory fraction was CD4+CD45RO+CD25- cells. Overall study results and limits: The larger-cohort validation was restricted to a single TCR beta V-J rearrangement rather than whole repertoires. Tumor memory CD4+ T cell TCR gene usage clustered with blood and lymph node memory CD4+ cells and lymph node naive CD4+ cells.

There are 11 residues in the CDR3. Trimming cost V 3 bases and J 5 bases, with 4 bases left between them. Germline V lookup: CDR1 SGHTA, CDR2 FQGNSA. The receptor's source is a female donor with breast cancer. The chain combines TRBV7-2 with TRBJ2-5; no clear D. The sequenced sample consisted of memory CD4+ T cells sorted from a lymph node. Documented subset: memory CD4+ T cells, CD4+CD45RO+CD25-. CDR3 region: CASSFRETQYF. For the CDR3, the DNA is TGTGCCAGCAGCTTTCGGGAGACCCAGTACTTC.